The clone carrying this T cell receptor beta chain was counted a few times. These data come from a study of blood T cell repertoires in COVID-19. About the research overall: Researchers got acute and convalescent COVID-19 samples from the United States, Italy and Spain. From T cells, B-cell-depleted T cells, or PBMCs came the material, which was cDNA or gDNA.

In the authors' methods: Amplification with reference gene primers provided the estimates of nucleated cell counts. Assay: immunoSEQ multiplex PCR; the TCRdb copy retains only in-frame clones and omits some. That table gives V, J and clone size, and the DNA gave D and trimming. The sample has about 110,000 clones, around 74% seen once. The trim removed 5 bases at V and 8 bases at J, leaving 9 bases unmatched. Germline CDR1 is SGHRS and CDR2 is YFSETQ. This CDR3 has 14 residues. The sample taken for sequencing was peripheral blood. The chain carries TRBV5-1 and TRBJ1-3; TRBD1 matches at 8 bases. The sequence was collected from a woman aged 55-69 years with acute or convalescent COVID-19. The CDR3 protein is CASSSQGAKDTIYF. The CDR3 nucleotides read TGCGCCAGCAGTAGCCAGGGGGCAAAGGACACCATATATTTT.